The present T cell receptor (beta chain) was sequenced within a study of blood T cell repertoires in COVID-19. Assay used: immunoSEQ multiplex PCR; TCRdb lists only in-frame clones, some missing. The sample records roughly 200,000 clones, approximately 88% being singletons. This clone was picked up a small number of times. The CDR3 has 16 amino acids. From germline, CDR1 is LNHDA and CDR2 SQIVND (reference sequence). The germline V and J ends were trimmed by 4 bases and 1 base, with 14 bases remaining between them. The sequenced sample consisted of peripheral blood. The rearrangement uses TRBV19 and TRBJ1-5; D is possibly TRBD1 (6 bases). This clonotype was obtained from a woman aged 40-49 years with COVID-19, enrolled during active disease. As DNA, the CDR3 is TGTGCCAGTAGTACCTTCCCTACAGGGAGCAATCAGCCCCAGCATTTT. Translation: CASSTFPTGSNQPQHF. Full variable domain (outside the CDR3, taken from reference TRBV19 and TRBJ1-5): DGGITQSPKYLFRKEGQNVTLSCEQNLNHDAMYWYRQDPGQGLRLIYYSQIVNDFQKGDIAEGYSVSREKKESFPLTVTSAQKNPTAFYLCASSTFPTGSNQPQHFGDGTRLSIL.